A single sample is the source of the 23 T cell receptor beta chains below, sequenced in a study of blood T cells in healthy people across ages. Then a second PCR, running about 7 to 11 cycles, was carried out with a sample-barcoded 5' primer and a J-beta primer mix. From the 5' RACE reads, TCRdb called clonotypes with MiXCR, one entry per CDR3 protein. The sample shows approximately 1.5 million distinct CDR3 sequences, 30% to 35% of them seen only once. Sequencing input: blood. These receptors came from a young woman in good health.

Regarding this clonotype: A much larger clone is a single base away; this may be a read error. J is TRBJ2-1 and V is TRBV5-1, with 10 nucleotides matching TRBD2. The CDR3 is 18 amino acids. CDR1 is SGHRS, CDR2 YFSETQ, per germline. The CDR3 coding sequence is TGCGCCGGCAGCGCCCCCCGAGCGGGGGGGCAGAACTACAATGAGCAGTTCTTC. It is translated as CAGSAPRAGGQNYNEQFF.

This chain joins TRBV19 and TRBJ2-1; 13 bases fit TRBD2. Germline trimming cut 8 bases from V and 9 bases from J; bases unmatched to any gene: 13. The CDR3 covers 16 residues. Germline assignment: CDR1 LNHDA and CDR2 SQIVND (reference sequence). The CDR3 reads CASSSELAGGRVEQFF. In nucleotides, the CDR3 is TGTGCCAGTTCCTCCGAACTAGCGGGAGGGCGAGTTGAGCAGTTCTTC.

This chain connects TRBV20-1 to TRBJ2-3; 8 nucleotides align to TRBD2. V lost 3 bases and J lost 4; bases outside the gene matches: 9. This CDR3 is built from 15 residues. In germline, CDR1 is DFQATT, CDR2 SNEGSKA (reference sequence). The DNA for the CDR3 is TGCAGTGCTAGTGATCGGGGGGGCTTGGCAGATACGCAGTATTTT. The encoded protein is CSASDRGGLADTQYF.

The gene calls are TRBV5-4 and TRBJ2-3; the match to TRBD2 covers 12 bases. V gave up 5 bases and J gave up 3 bases; unmatched junction bases: 16. The CDR3 runs 19 residues. In germline, CDR1 is SGHNT, CDR2 YYREEE (reference sequence). CDR3 coding DNA: TGTGCCAGCAGACCCCTAGCGGGGGGGACTCGTTACAGTACAGATACGCAGTATTTT. This translates into CASRPLAGGTRYSTDTQYF.

The gene calls are TRBV12-3 or TRBV12-4 and TRBJ2-7, with 10 bases identical to TRBD2. The DNA matches TRBJ2-5 better at its end, which makes the J call doubtful. The length of the CDR3 is 15 residues. The CDR3: CASSLSAGGYGTQYF. The CDR3 DNA sequence: TGTGCCAGCAGTCTGTCAGCGGGAGGGTACGGGACCCAGTACTTC.

In DNA, the CDR3 is TGTGCCAGCACCGACGGACCTCCGAACTACAATGAGCAGTTCTTC. Amino acids: CASTDGPPNYNEQFF. The rearrangement links TRBV12-3 or TRBV12-4 to TRBJ2-1, with D hard to call. V lost 7 bases and J 3 bases, leaving 16 bases between the germline ends. The CDR3 is made up of 15 amino acids.

The V gene is TRBV7-2, the J gene TRBJ2-3, with 9 bases identical to TRBD1. The CDR3 covers 15 residues. Germline V gene lookup returns CDR1 SGHTA and CDR2 FQGNSA. With 3 bases clipped from V and 6 bases from J, the junction kept 7 bases outside the gene matches. CDR3 loop: CASSFRDRVSDTQYF. The CDR3 coding sequence is TGTGCCAGCAGCTTTAGGGACAGGGTCTCCGATACGCAGTATTTT.

This rearrangement joins TRBV10-3 to TRBJ2-1; D may be TRBD2 (6 bases). The CDR3 has 14 residues. V shed 7 bases and J shed 7 bases, with 17 bases lying between them. The germline gives CDR1 ENHRY, CDR2 SYGVKD. CDR3 coding DNA: TGTGCCATCACAACGGGAGAAATGAGAAATGAGCAGTTCTTC. This translates into CAITTGEMRNEQFF.

This clonotype was counted ten times or more. The chain couples TRBV5-1 to TRBJ2-7, with D possibly being TRBD1 (5 bases). The germline V gene encodes CDR1 SGHRS and CDR2 YFSETQ. The CDR3 runs to 15 residues. V lost 3 bases and J lost 2, with 15 bases in between. CDR3 DNA: TGCGCCAGCAGCTCAGGGTCTACACCAGCCTACGAGCAGTACTTC. The encoded protein is CASSSGSTPAYEQYF.

In its sample, this clonotype was seen a few times. The J gene is TRBJ1-2, the V gene TRBV5-1; the D gene is possibly TRBD1 (6 bases). V lost 2 bases to trimming and J lost 1 base, with 18 bases between them. The CDR3 covers 17 residues. Germline V gives CDR1 SGHRS, CDR2 YFSETQ. CDR3 region: CASSFGGTQGNNYGYTF. The CDR3 nucleotides are TGCGCCAGCAGCTTCGGGGGCACCCAGGGGAATAACTATGGCTACACCTTC. The whole variable domain, remainder taken from reference TRBV5-1 and TRBJ1-2, is KAGVTQTPRYLIKTRGQQVTLSCSPISGHRSVSWYQQTPGQGLQFLFEYFSETQRNKGNFPGRFSGRQFSNSRSEMNVSTLELGDSALYLCASSFGGTQGNNYGYTFGSGTRLTVV.

The rearrangement links TRBV11-2 to TRBJ1-1; unclear D gene. This CDR3 has 12 amino acids. Trimming cost V 5 bases and J 11 bases, with 15 bases left between them. CDR1 and CDR2 (germline): SGHAT, FQNNGV. CDR3 loop: CASSRSALFAFF. CDR3 DNA: TGTGCCAGCAGCCGCTCGGCGCTGTTTGCTTTCTTT. Full variable domain (missing parts from reference TRBV11-2 and TRBJ1-1): EAGVAQSPRYKIIEKRQSVAFWCNPISGHATLYWYQQILGQGPKLLIQFQNNGVVDDSQLPKDRFSAERLKGVDSTLKIQPAKLEDSAVYLCASSRSALFAFFGQGTRLTVV.

This clonotype came up a few times. The V gene is TRBV9, the J gene TRBJ1-2; 11 bases agree with TRBD1. Germline-derived CDR1 and CDR2 are SGDLS and YYNGEE. The junction had 6 bases not matched to a gene; V was cut back by 2 bases and J by 6 bases. The length of the CDR3 is 15 residues. This CDR3 reads CASSVPGQGVNGYTF. The CDR3 DNA sequence: TGTGCCAGCAGCGTCCCGGGACAGGGGGTGAATGGCTACACCTTC.

This clonotype showed up just a few times. The genes are TRBV7-9 and TRBJ2-3, with no clear D. Germline assignment: CDR1 SEHNR and CDR2 FQNEAQ (reference sequence). V lost 4 bases to trimming and J lost 5 bases, with 10 bases between them. This CDR3 comprises 13 residues. The CDR3 loop reads CASSSPVRDTQYF. The CDR3 DNA sequence: TGTGCCAGCAGCTCCCCAGTGAGAGATACGCAGTATTTT.

The gene calls are TRBV29-1 and TRBJ1-1; a weak D match, TRBD1 (5 bases). The CDR3 has 15 amino acids. Deletions cut 0 bases from V and 5 bases from J, with 16 bases between. CDR1 SQVTM and CDR2 ANQGSEA come from the germline V gene. CDR3 DNA: TGCAGCGTTGAAGACGGGACCGGGGGTGGGACTGAAGCTTTCTTT. Translating gives CSVEDGTGGGTEAFF.

This clonotype was observed a handful of times. The rearrangement links TRBV30 to TRBJ2-7; 8 bases map to TRBD1. The V gene's germline CDR1 is GTSNPN and CDR2 SVGIG (reference sequence). Trimming took 2 bases from V and 1 from J; bases not matched to a gene: 4. The CDR3 has 14 amino acids. In DNA, the CDR3 is TGTGCCTGGAGTTGGACAGGGTTATCCTACGAGCAGTACTTC. Protein sequence: CAWSWTGLSYEQYF.

The chain recombines TRBV2 with TRBJ2-1, with D uncertain. Germline loops: CDR1 SNHLY, CDR2 FYNNEI. V lost 5 bases and J 1 base, leaving 12 bases between the germline ends. The CDR3 consists of 15 residues. In DNA, the CDR3 is TGTGCCAGCAGTAGTCAGTCCAGGTCCTACAATGAGCAGTTCTTC. As protein: CASSSQSRSYNEQFF.

The V call is TRBV14, the J call TRBJ2-7; maybe TRBD2 (6 bases). In germline, CDR1 is SGHDN, CDR2 FVKESK. The ends were cut back, 5 bases at V and 3 bases at J, with 14 bases in the middle. This CDR3 region has 14 residues. CDR3 loop: CASSAGHGGYEQYF. Written as DNA, the CDR3 is TGTGCCAGCAGCGCGGGCCACGGGGGCTACGAGCAGTACTTC. The full variable domain, in which reference TRBV14 and TRBJ2-7 provide the parts outside the CDR3, is EAGVTQFPSHSVIEKGQTVTLRCDPISGHDNLYWYRRVMGKEIKFLLHFVKESKQDESGMPNNRFLAERTGGTYSTLKVQPAELEDSGVYFCASSAGHGGYEQYFGPGTRLTVT.

As concerns this clonotype: Mismatch with germline at one junction end may stem from a read error. The chain carries TRBV5-1 and TRBJ2-5; D might be TRBD1 or TRBD2, each matching 5 bases. This CDR3 is 15 amino acids long. Germline CDR1 is SGHRS and CDR2 is YFSETQ. The chain's CDR3 is CGSSLRPGPQETQYF. The CDR3 nucleotides are TGCGGCAGCAGCTTGCGCCCGGGACCTCAAGAGACCCAGTACTTC.

The V and J genes are TRBV21-1 and TRBJ1-4; no check of the table's D call, TRBD1, against the DNA was made. TRBV21-1 constitutes a pseudogene. The CDR3 covers 14 residues. Here the CDR3 reads CASSKEGTVEKLFF. CDR3 bases: TGTGCCAGCAGCAAAGAGGGGACCGTGGAAAAACTGTTTTTT.

This clonotype came up a few times. This chain links TRBV28 with TRBJ2-7; D unclear. This CDR3 spans 13 amino acids. V gave up 5 bases and J gave up 12 bases, with 20 bases separating them. The germline V gene encodes CDR1 MDHEN and CDR2 SYDVKM. CDR3 sequence: CASSPLRAPFSYF. The CDR3 bases are TGTGCCAGCAGTCCCCTCCGGGCCCCTTTTTCGTACTTC.

The table lists this clonotype with a few counts. The V call is TRBV27, the J call TRBJ2-3; D ambiguous. The CDR3 runs 16 residues. In germline, CDR1 is MNHEY, CDR2 SMNVEV (reference sequence). V gave up 2 bases and J gave up 3 bases, with 15 bases separating them. The CDR3 protein is CASSLIGQRLTDTQYF. The CDR3 region has the DNA TGTGCCAGCAGTTTAATCGGTCAACGCCTTACAGATACGCAGTATTTT.

This clonotype was detected many times. This chain uses TRBV12-3 or TRBV12-4 with TRBJ2-1; D not certain. The CDR3 spans 11 residues. Trimming took off 3 bases at V and 6 bases at J, with 3 bases between the two ends. CDR3 residues: CASSFSNEQFF. CDR3 in DNA: TGTGCCAGCAGTTTTAGCAATGAGCAGTTCTTC.

A few counts support this clonotype. The genes are TRBV12-3 or TRBV12-4 and TRBJ1-1, with D unclear. Trimming pared 3 bases from V and 4 bases from J, leaving 9 bases between. CDR3 size: 13 residues. This chain's CDR3 is CASSLTESTEAFF. The DNA of the CDR3 is TGTGCCAGCAGTTTGACCGAGTCCACTGAAGCTTTCTTT.